This is a list of T cell receptor beta chains from one sample in a study of long-term antiretroviral therapy in people with HIV. Sequenced by immunoSEQ multiplex PCR; TCRdb stores in-frame clones only, minus some. Counted here are 15,000 to 20,000 clones, more than 70% occurring once; the ten biggest clones make up roughly 12%. The material was unsorted PBMCs, obtained 6.9 years after starting antiretroviral therapy. Every receptor here comes from a man between 50 and 59 years old with HIV. CDR3s include the opening cysteine and the closing phenylalanine or tryptophan. The D gene is left open where the match is weak. Some rows mark clone size as missing; the rest say once, few, many or name a class of expanded clone.

size	V	D	J	DNA	CDR3
.	TRBV4-1	.	TRBJ2-3	TGCGCCAGCAGCCAAGCCCGTAGCACAGATACGCAGTATTTT	CASSQARSTDTQYF
.	TRBV18	TRBD1	TRBJ1-1	TGTGCCAGCTCACAATCCTCGGGACAGAAAAACACTGAAGCTTTCTTT	CASSQSSGQKNTEAFF
.	TRBV6-1	.	TRBJ1-2	TGTGCCAGCAGTCCACAGGGAGGCTATGGCTACACCTTC	CASSPQGGYGYTF
.	TRBV2	.	TRBJ2-7	TGTGCCAGCAGTGAGGTGACCGGGTACTTC	CASSEVTGYF
.	TRBV28	.	TRBJ1-5	TGTGCCAGCAGTTCCGTGGCAGGTCGCGGCAATCAGCCCCAGCATTTT	CASSSVAGRGNQPQHF
once	TRBV27	TRBD1	TRBJ1-1	TGTGCCAGCAGCAAACAGGGGAGGGGAGCTTTCTTT	CASSKQGRGAFF
.	TRBV27	.	TRBJ1-5	TGTGCCAGCAGTTTATGGGGTCAGCCCCAGCATTTT	CASSLWGQPQHF
.	TRBV28	.	TRBJ1-5	TGTGCCAGCAGCCCCCAGACAGGTAATCAGCCCCAGCATTTT	CASSPQTGNQPQHF
.	TRBV5-1	.	TRBJ2-7	TGCGCCAGCAGCTTGGGAGGGAGCTCCTACGAGCAGTACTTC	CASSLGGSSYEQYF
.	TRBV28	TRBD1	TRBJ2-1	TGTGCCAGCAGGGACAGGCCGGAGGAGCAGTTCTTC	CASRDRPEEQFF
.	TRBV25-1	.	TRBJ2-7	TGTGCCAGCAGCAGGGACTACGAGCAGTACTTC	CASSRDYEQYF
.	TRBV30	.	TRBJ2-5	TGTGCCTGGAGTAAGGGTCTATCGGGAGCTGGGGAGACCCAGTACTTC	CAWSKGLSGAGETQYF
.	TRBV18	.	TRBJ1-5	TGTGCCAGCTCACCGGGCAGTGCTAGCAATCAGCCCCAGCATTTT	CASSPGSASNQPQHF
.	TRBV5-1	.	TRBJ2-5	TGCGCCAGCAGCTTGGCCCTGGCGGGGGCGTACCAAGAGACCCAGTACTTC	CASSLALAGAYQETQYF
.	TRBV4-2	TRBD1	TRBJ1-1	TGTGCCAGCAGCCTCGATCCAGGGGGCCTACCTTACACTGAAGCTTTCTTT	CASSLDPGGLPYTEAFF
.	TRBV6-6	.	TRBJ1-5	TGTGCCAGCAGTTACTCTGGACAATCGGGTCAGCCCCAGCATTTT	CASSYSGQSGQPQHF
.	TRBV6-6	.	TRBJ2-5	TGTGCCAGCAGTTATAGCGTCCAAGAGACCCAGTACTTC	CASSYSVQETQYF
.	TRBV28	.	TRBJ2-4	TGTGCCAGCAGTCTAGGGGCGTTCCAAAACATTCAGTACTTC	CASSLGAFQNIQYF
few	TRBV7-3	TRBD2	TRBJ2-1	TGTGCCAGCAGCTCGGCGGGACTAGCTGGCTATGAGCAGTTCTTC	CASSSAGLAGYEQFF
.	TRBV7-6	.	TRBJ1-2	TGTGCCAGCAGCTTAAAGGATGGTAATGGCTACACCTTC	CASSLKDGNGYTF
.	TRBV5-4	TRBD1	TRBJ1-1	TGTGCCAGCAACCTAGGGGGCCCTGAAGCTTTCTTT	CASNLGGPEAFF
.	TRBV4-1	.	TRBJ2-1	TGCGCCAGCAGCCAAGATGGGAACAGCCCATACAATGAGCAGTTCTTC	CASSQDGNSPYNEQFF
.	TRBV9	.	TRBJ1-1	TGTGCCAGCAGCGCTTCCGGGGCCATGAACACTGAAGCTTTCTTT	CASSASGAMNTEAFF
.	TRBV30	.	TRBJ1-4	TGTGCTTGGAGGGTGAGGGCCCCCAATGAAAAACTGTTTTTT	CAWRVRAPNEKLFF
medium-sized	TRBV5-6	.	TRBJ2-7	TGTGCCAGCAGCTTGGGGGCGGGATTCTCCTACGAGCAGTACTTC	CASSLGAGFSYEQYF
.	TRBV5-1	TRBD1	TRBJ2-1	TGCGCCAGCAGCTTGGTCAGGGACAGGGTCTACAACGAGCAGTTCTTC	CASSLVRDRVYNEQFF
.	TRBV4-3	.	TRBJ1-2	TGCGCCAGCAGCCGAGGCCTAAGCTATGGCTACACCTTC	CASSRGLSYGYTF
.	TRBV7-8	TRBD1	TRBJ2-7	TGTGCCAGCAGCTTCCGGACAGGCCACAGGGACGAGCAGTACTTC	CASSFRTGHRDEQYF
once	TRBV5-6	TRBD2	TRBJ2-2	TGTGCCAGCAGCTCCGGCTGGGGTGGGAGGGCCTCTGGGGAGCTGTTTTTT	CASSSGWGGRASGELFF
.	TRBV9	.	TRBJ2-5	TGTGCCAGCACTTCCTTAGGGGGTACCCAAGAGACCCAGTACTTC	CASTSLGGTQETQYF
.	TRBV11-1	TRBD1	TRBJ1-1	TGTGCCAGCAGCTATGGGACAGGGGTTACTGAAGCTTTCTTT	CASSYGTGVTEAFF
.	TRBV4-2	TRBD2	TRBJ2-4	TGTGCCAGCAGCCAAGGACTAGCGGGAGCCAAAAACATTCAGTACTTC	CASSQGLAGAKNIQYF
.	TRBV7-9	TRBD1	TRBJ2-1	TGTGCCAGCAGCTCCGGGACAGGGACACTTTACAATGAGCAGTTCTTC	CASSSGTGTLYNEQFF
.	TRBV19	TRBD1	TRBJ1-1	TGTGCCAGTAGTTTCTCTCTCTTCTCCACCGGGACAGGGACTGAAGCTTTCTTT	CASSFSLFSTGTGTEAFF
.	TRBV19	TRBD1	TRBJ1-2	TGTGCCAGTAACGGCGGACAGGCCGGATCCTATGGCTACACCTTC	CASNGGQAGSYGYTF
.	TRBV7-2	TRBD2	TRBJ2-7	TGTGCCAGCTCCACGCAGCGGGAGGGCTACGAGCAGTACTTC	CASSTQREGYEQYF
.	TRBV27	.	TRBJ2-5	TGTGCCAGCAGAAAAGGGGGGGAGGGCCTAGAGACCCAGTACTTC	CASRKGGEGLETQYF
.	TRBV19	TRBD1	TRBJ2-2	TGTGCCAGCGGGACAGTTTTACTCGGGGAGCTGTTTTTT	CASGTVLLGELFF
.	TRBV4-3	.	TRBJ1-1	TGCGCCAGCAGCCAAGGTAACAGGGCCAAGGCAACTGAAGCTTTCTTT	CASSQGNRAKATEAFF
.	TRBV9	TRBD1	TRBJ1-4	TGTGCCAGCAGCGCAGTGGGACAGGCCGCAACTAATGAAAAACTGTTTTTT	CASSAVGQAATNEKLFF
few	TRBV5-1	TRBD2	TRBJ2-1	TGCGCCAGCAGCTTGTTAGCGGGAGGGTTATACAATGAGCAGTTCTTC	CASSLLAGGLYNEQFF
.	TRBV14	.	TRBJ2-3	TGTGCCAGCAGCCAGATGACAGGACAAAAGGATACGCAGTATTTT	CASSQMTGQKDTQYF
.	TRBV28	.	TRBJ1-1	TGTGCCAGCAGGCGGGGGGGGGACATGAACACTGAAGCTTTCTTT	CASRRGGDMNTEAFF
.	TRBV7-2	.	TRBJ1-5	TGTGCCAGCAGCCCATGGTTGGGGACTCCCAATCAGCCCCAGCATTTT	CASSPWLGTPNQPQHF
.	TRBV16	.	TRBJ2-3	TGTGCCAGCAGCATGCCGGTCTTGGCTGGAGATACGCAGTATTTT	CASSMPVLAGDTQYF
.	TRBV27	.	TRBJ2-1	TGTGCCAGCAGTGATAGGGGCAATGAGCAGTTCTTC	CASSDRGNEQFF
.	TRBV30	TRBD1	TRBJ1-4	TGTGCCTGGAGTGTTAAAAGGGGGCTGGGTAATGAAAAACTGTTTTTT	CAWSVKRGLGNEKLFF
.	TRBV7-9	.	TRBJ2-7	TGTGCCAGCAGCTCCCTAGTTCCCGAGCAGTACTTC	CASSSLVPEQYF
.	TRBV28	.	TRBJ2-1	TGTGCCAGCAGTTTATTGTTAGACATCAATGAGCAGTTCTTC	CASSLLLDINEQFF
.	TRBV5-1	TRBD2	TRBJ2-3	TGCGCCAGCAGAAATAGTTTCGGGGGGAGCGCAGGCACAGATACGCAGTATTTT	CASRNSFGGSAGTDTQYF
.	TRBV29-1	TRBD2	TRBJ2-1	TGCAGCGTTGAGGGGTGGCTAGCGGGAGCCTATGAGCAGTTCTTC	CSVEGWLAGAYEQFF
.	TRBV2	.	TRBJ2-5	TGTGCCAGCAGTGAAAAAGAAGCGTCAGAGACCCAGTACTTC	CASSEKEASETQYF
.	TRBV9	.	TRBJ1-6	TGTGCCAGCAGCGTAGGGCAGCCGAGTTCACCCCTCCACTTT	CASSVGQPSSPLHF